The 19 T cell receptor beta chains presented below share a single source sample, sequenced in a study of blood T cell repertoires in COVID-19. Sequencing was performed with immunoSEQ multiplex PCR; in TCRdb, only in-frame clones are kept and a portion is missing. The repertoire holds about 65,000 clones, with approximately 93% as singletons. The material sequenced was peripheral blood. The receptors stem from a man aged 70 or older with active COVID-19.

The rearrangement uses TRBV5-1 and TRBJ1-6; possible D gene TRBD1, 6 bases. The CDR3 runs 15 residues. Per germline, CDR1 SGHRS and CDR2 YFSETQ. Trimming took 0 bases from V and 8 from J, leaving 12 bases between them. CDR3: CASSLEQGGYSPLHF. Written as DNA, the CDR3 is TGCGCCAGCAGCTTGGAACAGGGCGGGTATTCACCCCTCCACTTT. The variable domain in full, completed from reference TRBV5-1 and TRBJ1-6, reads KAGVTQTPRYLIKTRGQQVTLSCSPISGHRSVSWYQQTPGQGLQFLFEYFSETQRNKGNFPGRFSGRQFSNSRSEMNVSTLELGDSALYLCASSLEQGGYSPLHFGNGTRLTVT.

The CDR3 loop reads CASSLEWRRLGTGGNNSTDTQYF. CDR3 nucleotides: TGTGCCAGCAGCTTAGAGTGGCGTCGGCTCGGGACAGGGGGCAACAATAGCACAGATACGCAGTATTTT. V is TRBV11-3 and J is TRBJ2-3, with TRBD1 identical over 12 bases. V was pared by 0 bases and J by 0 bases, with 19 bases of the junction left unmatched. This CDR3 contains 23 residues. The V gene's germline CDR1 is SGHNT and CDR2 YENEEA.

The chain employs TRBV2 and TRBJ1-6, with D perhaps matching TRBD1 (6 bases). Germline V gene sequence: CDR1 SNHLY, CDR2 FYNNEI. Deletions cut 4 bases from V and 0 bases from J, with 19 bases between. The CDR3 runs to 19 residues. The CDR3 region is CASSGDIQSSISYNSPLHF. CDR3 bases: TGTGCCAGCAGTGGGGACATCCAGTCCTCAATCTCCTATAATTCACCCCTCCACTTT.

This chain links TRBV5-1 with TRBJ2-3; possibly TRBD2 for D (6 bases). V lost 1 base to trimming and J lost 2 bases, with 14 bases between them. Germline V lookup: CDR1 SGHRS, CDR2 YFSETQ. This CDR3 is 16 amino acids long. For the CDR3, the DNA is TGCGCCAGCAGCTTGAGGACGGGCGGGGACACAGATACGCAGTATTTT. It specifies CASSLRTGGDTDTQYF.

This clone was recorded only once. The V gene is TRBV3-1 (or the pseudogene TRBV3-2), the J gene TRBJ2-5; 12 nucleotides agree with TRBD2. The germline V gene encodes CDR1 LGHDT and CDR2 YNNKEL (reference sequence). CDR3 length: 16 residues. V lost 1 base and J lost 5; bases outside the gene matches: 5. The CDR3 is CASSQGTSGGSETQYF. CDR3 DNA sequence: TGTGCCAGCAGCCAAGGTACTAGCGGGGGGTCGGAGACCCAGTACTTC.

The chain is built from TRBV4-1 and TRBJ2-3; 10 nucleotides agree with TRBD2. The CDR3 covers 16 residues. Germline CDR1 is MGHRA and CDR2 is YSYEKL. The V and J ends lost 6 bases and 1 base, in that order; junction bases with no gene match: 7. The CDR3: CASSYSGTSGTDTQYF. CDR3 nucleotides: TGCGCCAGCAGTTACTCCGGGACTAGCGGCACAGATACGCAGTATTTT.

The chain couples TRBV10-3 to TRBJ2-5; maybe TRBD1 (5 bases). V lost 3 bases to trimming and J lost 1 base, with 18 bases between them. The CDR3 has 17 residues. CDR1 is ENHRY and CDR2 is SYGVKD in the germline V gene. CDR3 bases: TGTGCCATCAGTGATAACGTAGGGGCAGGTGCCCAAGAGACCCAGTACTTC. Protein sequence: CAISDNVGAGAQETQYF.

CDR3 DNA sequence: TGTGCCAACAGAAAGACAGGGCGGCCCAATTCACCCCTCCACTTT. As protein: CANRKTGRPNSPLHF. The J gene is TRBJ1-6, the V gene TRBV21-1; the table's D call, TRBD1, has no DNA check behind it. TRBV21-1 is shown as a pseudogene. This CDR3 region has 15 residues.

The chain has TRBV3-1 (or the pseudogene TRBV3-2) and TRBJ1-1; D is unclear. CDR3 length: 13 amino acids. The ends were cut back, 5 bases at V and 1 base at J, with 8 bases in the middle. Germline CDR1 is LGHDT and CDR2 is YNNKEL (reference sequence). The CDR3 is CASSGSSNTEAFF. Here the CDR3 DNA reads TGTGCCAGCAGCGGTAGCTCGAACACTGAAGCTTTCTTT.

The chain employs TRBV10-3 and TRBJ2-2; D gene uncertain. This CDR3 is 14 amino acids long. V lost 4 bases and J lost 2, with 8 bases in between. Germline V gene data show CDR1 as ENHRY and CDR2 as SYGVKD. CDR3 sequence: CAISGQDNTGELFF. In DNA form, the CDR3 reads TGTGCCATCAGTGGACAAGACAACACCGGGGAGCTGTTTTTT.

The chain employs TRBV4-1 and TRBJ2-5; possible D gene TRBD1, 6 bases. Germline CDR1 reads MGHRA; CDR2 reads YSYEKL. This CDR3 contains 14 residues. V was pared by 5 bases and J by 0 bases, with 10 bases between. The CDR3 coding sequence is TGCGCCAGCAGCGCCCGGGACAACCAAGAGACCCAGTACTTC. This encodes CASSARDNQETQYF.

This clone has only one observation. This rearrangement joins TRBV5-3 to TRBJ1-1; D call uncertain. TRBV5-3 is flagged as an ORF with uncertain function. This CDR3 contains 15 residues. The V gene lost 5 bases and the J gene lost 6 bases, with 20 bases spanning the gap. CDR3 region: CARRIRGGPSAEAFF. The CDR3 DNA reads TGTGCCAGAAGGATACGAGGAGGGCCCTCCGCTGAAGCTTTCTTT.

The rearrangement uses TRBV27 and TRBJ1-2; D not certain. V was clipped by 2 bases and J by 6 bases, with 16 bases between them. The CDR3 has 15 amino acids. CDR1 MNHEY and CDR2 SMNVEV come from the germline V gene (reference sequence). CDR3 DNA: TGTGCCAGCAGTTTAGGGAGGGCAAGTTTCGATGGCTACACCTTC. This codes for CASSLGRASFDGYTF.

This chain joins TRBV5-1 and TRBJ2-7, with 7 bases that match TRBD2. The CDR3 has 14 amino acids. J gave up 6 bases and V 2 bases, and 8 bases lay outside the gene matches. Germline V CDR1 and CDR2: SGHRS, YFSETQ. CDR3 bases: TGCGCCAGCAGCTTCAGTGCTAGCGGTGGCGAGCAGTACTTC. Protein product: CASSFSASGGEQYF.

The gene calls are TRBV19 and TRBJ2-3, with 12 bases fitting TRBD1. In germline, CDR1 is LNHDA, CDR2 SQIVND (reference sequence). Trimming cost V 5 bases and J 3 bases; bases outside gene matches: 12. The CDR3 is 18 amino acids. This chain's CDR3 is CASSAGQGAPRGTDTQYF. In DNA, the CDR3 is TGTGCCAGTAGTGCGGGACAGGGGGCGCCCCGAGGGACAGATACGCAGTATTTT.

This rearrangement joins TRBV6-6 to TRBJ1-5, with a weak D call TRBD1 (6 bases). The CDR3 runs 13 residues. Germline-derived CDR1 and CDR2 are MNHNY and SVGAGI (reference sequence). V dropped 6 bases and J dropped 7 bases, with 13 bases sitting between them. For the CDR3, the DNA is TGTGCCAGCAGACCAGGGGTCGGGCAGCCCCAGCATTTT. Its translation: CASRPGVGQPQHF.

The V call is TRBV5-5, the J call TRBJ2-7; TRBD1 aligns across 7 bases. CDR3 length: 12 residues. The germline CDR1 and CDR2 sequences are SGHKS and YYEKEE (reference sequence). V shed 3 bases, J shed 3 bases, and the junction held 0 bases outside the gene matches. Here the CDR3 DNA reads TGTGCCAGCAGCTGGGACAGCTACGAGCAGTACGTC. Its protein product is CASSWDSYEQYV.

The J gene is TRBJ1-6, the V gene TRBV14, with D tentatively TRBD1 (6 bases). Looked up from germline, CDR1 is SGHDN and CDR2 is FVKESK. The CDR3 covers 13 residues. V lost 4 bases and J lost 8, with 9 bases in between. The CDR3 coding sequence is TGTGCCAGCAGCCGTCAGGGGTATTCACCCCTCCACTTT. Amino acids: CASSRQGYSPLHF.

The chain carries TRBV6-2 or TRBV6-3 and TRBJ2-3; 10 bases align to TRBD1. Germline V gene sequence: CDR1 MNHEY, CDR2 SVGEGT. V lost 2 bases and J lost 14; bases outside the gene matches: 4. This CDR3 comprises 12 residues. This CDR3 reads CASSYGQGVAYF. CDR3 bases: TGTGCCAGCAGTTACGGACAGGGGGTGGCGTATTTT.